A single sample is the source of the 8 T cell receptor beta chains below, sequenced in a study of blood T cell repertoires in COVID-19. Data came from immunoSEQ multiplex PCR; TCRdb stores just in-frame clones and leaves some out. The table lists 70,000 or so clones, approximately 90% of them singletons. Sequenced: peripheral blood. These receptors were collected from a man between 65 and 79 years old with active or convalescent COVID-19.

The chain employs TRBV11-2 and TRBJ1-1; D unclear. Germline CDR1 SGHAT, CDR2 FQNNGV. V lost 1 base and J lost 1, with 10 bases in between. The CDR3 totals 15 residues. The CDR3 coding sequence is TGTGCCAGCAGCTTAGCATTGACAAAGAACACTGAAGCTTTCTTT. Translation: CASSLALTKNTEAFF.

The chain recombines TRBV7-9 with TRBJ2-3; 7 bases match TRBD1. The CDR3 totals 14 residues. Germline V gives CDR1 SEHNR, CDR2 FQNEAQ (reference sequence). The V and J ends lost 10 bases and 1 base, in that order; junction bases with no gene match: 8. CDR3 in amino acids: CATDITGGTDTQYF. CDR3 DNA sequence: TGTGCCACCGACATTACAGGGGGCACAGATACGCAGTATTTT. The whole variable domain, filled in from reference TRBV7-9 and TRBJ2-3, reads DTGVSQNPRHKITKRGQNVTFRCDPISEHNRLYWYRQTLGQGPEFLTYFQNEAQLEKSRLLSDRFSAERPKGSFSTLEIQRTEQGDSAMYLCATDITGGTDTQYFGPGTRLTVL.

CDR3 nucleotide sequence: TGTGCCAGCAGTTACACCGGGACAGGGACCCTAGATACGCAGTATTTT. This gives the protein CASSYTGTGTLDTQYF. The chain uses TRBV6-5 and TRBJ2-3, with 9 bases aligning to TRBD1. The V gene's germline CDR1 is MNHEY and CDR2 SVGAGI. The CDR3 has 16 residues. Trimming removed 2 bases from V and 5 bases from J; junction bases left unmatched: 8.

J is TRBJ2-1 and V is TRBV19; TRBD2 matches 9 bases. Germline values: CDR1 LNHDA, CDR2 SQIVND (reference sequence). V lost 0 bases, J lost 8 bases, and 11 bases stayed unmatched. The CDR3 has 17 residues. This CDR3 is CASSIDRGLAFWDEQFF. DNA for the CDR3: TGTGCCAGTAGTATAGACCGGGGACTAGCTTTTTGGGATGAGCAGTTCTTC.

The rearrangement uses TRBV7-2 and TRBJ2-7; D perhaps matches TRBD2 (6 bases). Deletions cut 1 base from V and 1 base from J, with 11 bases between. Germline V gene lookup returns CDR1 SGHTA and CDR2 FQGNSA. This CDR3 is built from 15 residues. DNA of the CDR3: TGTGCCAGCAGCTTAGTTGGGGGAGGATCCTACGAGCAGTACTTC. Its translation is CASSLVGGGSYEQYF. Based on the CDR3 plus reference TRBV7-2 and TRBJ2-7, the full variable domain is GAGVSQSPSNKVTEKGKDVELRCDPISGHTALYWYRQSLGQGLEFLIYFQGNSAPDKSGLPSDRFSAERTGGSVSTLTIQRTQQEDSAVYLCASSLVGGGSYEQYFGPGTRLTVT.

The V gene is TRBV11-3, the J gene TRBJ1-6, with TRBD1 as a possible D gene (6 bases). Germline CDR1 SGHNT, CDR2 YENEEA. V was shortened by 5 bases and J by 9 bases, with 26 bases between the two germline ends. The CDR3 runs to 18 residues. The CDR3 loop is CASSPTGQATTWLSPLHF. DNA of the CDR3: TGTGCCAGCAGCCCCACAGGGCAGGCGACGACTTGGCTTTCACCCCTCCACTTT.

The chain has TRBV7-8 and TRBJ2-1; D is unclear. Germline CDR1 reads SGHVS; CDR2 reads FQNEAQ. The CDR3 consists of 12 residues. Trimming stripped 5 bases from V and 10 bases from J, with 12 bases between. CDR3 bases: TGTGCCAGCAGCCCAAACGCCAGAGAGCAGTTCTTC. It codes for CASSPNAREQFF.

The rearrangement uses TRBV5-8 and TRBJ1-5; 7 bases are shared with TRBD1. V trimming: 2 bases; J trimming: 5 bases; junction bases outside the gene matches: 4. Per germline, CDR1 SGHTS and CDR2 YDEGEE. The CDR3 runs to 14 residues. The CDR3 nucleotides read TGTGCCAGCAGCTTAGGACAGGAACATCAGCCCCAGCATTTT. Translated, it gives CASSLGQEHQPQHF.